A single sample is the source of the 32 T cell receptor beta chains below, sequenced in a study of blood T cell repertoires in COVID-19. This table comes from immunoSEQ multiplex PCR, and its TCRdb copy is limited to in-frame clones, with some not included. The table records about 76,000 clones, less than 90% of them present only once. The sample was peripheral blood. These receptors were collected from a human donor in a cohort sampled during active COVID-19.

V usage is TRBV21-1 and J usage is TRBJ1-1; the table's D call, TRBD1, was not checked against the DNA. TRBV21-1 is tagged as a pseudogene. The CDR3 is made up of 18 amino acids. The CDR3 sequence is CASSKNRKRTGMNTEAFF. The CDR3 DNA reads TGTGCCAGCAGCAAAAACCGGAAGCGAACAGGGATGAACACTGAAGCTTTCTTT.

This clone was detected only a few times. A junction boundary mismatches the germline segment, possibly from a read error. This sequence joins TRBV7-7 and TRBJ2-1; 8 bases are a match to TRBD2. The CDR3 length is 13 residues. The germline gives CDR1 SSHAT, CDR2 FNYEAQ (reference sequence). The CDR3 DNA sequence: TGTGCTAGCAGCCCGGGGGGGAGGGGTGAGCAGTTCTTC. Translating it yields CASSPGGRGEQFF. The full variable domain, its missing parts supplied by reference TRBV7-7 and TRBJ2-1, is GAGVSQSPRYKVTKRGQDVTLRCDPISSHATLYWYQQALGQGPEFLTYFNYEAQPDKSGLPSDRFSAERPEGSISTLTIQRTEQRDSAMYRCASSPGGRGEQFFGPGTRLTVL.

Only a few counts were recorded for this clone. The chain carries TRBV28 and TRBJ1-5; 7 bases match TRBD1. Germline V gives CDR1 MDHEN, CDR2 SYDVKM. J was trimmed by 0 bases and V by 3 bases; bases with no gene match: 8. This CDR3 is 17 amino acids long. As DNA, the CDR3 is TGTGCCAGCAGTTTTGGGACAGAAGGGGATAGCAATCAGCCCCAGCATTTT. Translated, it gives CASSFGTEGDSNQPQHF.

The genes are TRBV23-1 and TRBJ1-5, with D hard to call. TRBV23-1 is flagged as an ORF with uncertain function. This CDR3 has 12 amino acids. V shed 4 bases and J shed 3 bases, with 4 bases lying between them. This chain's CDR3 is CASSPLNQPQHF. In nucleotides, the CDR3 is TGCGCCAGCAGTCCCCTCAATCAGCCCCAGCATTTT.

The chain combines TRBV27 with TRBJ1-1; 10 bases align to TRBD1. The CDR3 totals 14 residues. Germline trimming cut 6 bases from V and 6 bases from J; bases unmatched to any gene: 7. CDR1 is MNHEY, CDR2 SMNVEV, per germline (reference sequence). The CDR3 sequence is CASRGPGQGSEAFF. As DNA, the CDR3 is TGTGCCAGCAGGGGACCGGGACAGGGGTCTGAAGCTTTCTTT.

CDR3 coding DNA: TGTGCCAGCAGTACGACAGGGGGCGGTGGCTACACCTTC. Residues: CASSTTGGGGYTF. The gene calls are TRBV28 and TRBJ1-2, with 10 positions matching TRBD1. This CDR3 region has 13 residues. Germline V CDR1 and CDR2: MDHEN, SYDVKM. The V segment lost 5 bases and the J segment 7 bases; nucleotides outside the gene matches: 4.

The J gene is TRBJ2-1, the V gene TRBV5-4, with 7 bases aligning to TRBD2. Unmatched junction bases numbered 2, after V lost 1 base and J lost 7 bases. Germline CDR1 and CDR2: SGHNT and YYREEE (reference sequence). The CDR3 length is 13 residues. CDR3 in amino acids: CASSLSSGNEQFF. CDR3 nucleotide sequence: TGTGCCAGCAGCTTGTCTAGCGGAAATGAGCAGTTCTTC.

This sequence joins TRBV7-4 and TRBJ2-7; possibly TRBD2 for D (6 bases). The germline gives CDR1 SGHVT, CDR2 SQSDAQ. Trimming removed 3 bases at V and 4 bases at J, with 13 bases between. CDR3 size: 14 residues. The CDR3 DNA sequence: TGTGCCAGCAGCTTCCTGGCGGGGTGGTACGAGCAGTACTTC. Its protein is CASSFLAGWYEQYF.

The V call is TRBV4-1, the J call TRBJ1-6; D gene uncertain. The V gene lost 1 base and the J gene lost 2 bases, with 9 bases spanning the gap. The germline V gene encodes CDR1 MGHRA and CDR2 YSYEKL. The CDR3 runs to 16 residues. CDR3 DNA sequence: TGCGCCAGCAGCCAAGGGCTGAGGCCCTATAATTCACCCCTCCACTTT. Protein product: CASSQGLRPYNSPLHF.

This rearrangement joins TRBV5-1 to TRBJ1-4; 7 positions match TRBD1. The CDR3 spans 14 residues. The V gene end was trimmed by 6 bases and the J gene end by 2 bases; junction bases not matched to a gene: 4. Germline CDR1 and CDR2: SGHRS and YFSETQ. The CDR3 nucleotides read TGCGCCAGCAACAGGGGTTCGACTAATGAAAAACTGTTTTTT. Translation gives CASNRGSTNEKLFF.

The chain is built from TRBV5-6 and TRBJ2-5; no clear D. V was pared by 4 bases and J by 3 bases, with 4 bases between. The CDR3 runs 11 residues. Per the germline V gene, CDR1 is SGHDT and CDR2 is YYEEEE. CDR3 protein: CASSIKETQYF. DNA for the CDR3: TGTGCCAGCAGCATCAAAGAGACCCAGTACTTC.

The rearrangement joins TRBV11-3 to TRBJ1-2; 8 bases are a match to TRBD1. The V and J ends lost 4 bases and 4 bases, in that order; junction bases with no gene match: 8. Germline V gene data show CDR1 as SGHNT and CDR2 as YENEEA. The CDR3 extends over 15 amino acids. The CDR3 DNA follows: TGTGCCAGCAGCTGGGATACAGGGGGAGTCTATGGCTACACCTTC. Translation: CASSWDTGGVYGYTF.

This clone was seen just once. J is TRBJ2-5 and V is TRBV5-1, with TRBD1 identical over 8 bases. Trimming at V came to 4 bases and at J to 0 bases, leaving 2 bases not matched to a gene. The CDR3 is made up of 14 amino acids. From germline, CDR1 is SGHRS and CDR2 YFSETQ. Here the CDR3 DNA reads TGCGCCAGCAGCCGGACAGGGTACCAAGAGACCCAGTACTTC. Protein: CASSRTGYQETQYF.

The genes are TRBV6-5 and TRBJ1-5, with TRBD1 matching 9 bases. Germline assignment: CDR1 MNHEY and CDR2 SVGAGI. J gave up 5 bases and V 2 bases, and 7 bases lay outside the gene matches. The CDR3 consists of 16 residues. The CDR3 DNA reads as TGTGCCAGCAGTTACAGTTGGACAGGGGTGGATCAGCCCCAGCATTTT. This gives the protein CASSYSWTGVDQPQHF.

This chain joins TRBV5-8 and TRBJ1-5, with a possible D match to TRBD1 (6 bases). The ends were cut back, 5 bases at V and 6 bases at J, with 12 bases in the middle. Germline lookup yields CDR1 SGHTS and CDR2 YDEGEE. The CDR3 sequence is 13 residues long. The CDR3 region has the DNA TGTGCCAGCAGGGGGGCGTGGGGTCAGCCCCAGCATTTT. It translates to CASRGAWGQPQHF.

The CDR3 DNA sequence: TGTGCCAGCAGCTTAGAAACAGGTGGGGTCTACGAGCAGTACTTC. Its protein product is CASSLETGGVYEQYF. The chain joins TRBV7-6 to TRBJ2-7; possible D gene TRBD1, 5 bases. CDR1 and CDR2 (germline): SGHVS, FNYEAQ. CDR3 length equals 15 residues. V gave up 1 base and J gave up 3 bases, with 13 bases separating them.

J is TRBJ2-1 and V is TRBV19; 7 nucleotides line up with TRBD2. Germline CDR1 reads LNHDA; CDR2 reads SQIVND (reference sequence). V was pared by 7 bases and J by 2 bases, with 2 bases of the junction left unmatched. This CDR3 region has 13 residues. The CDR3 reads CASTSGPYNEQFF. CDR3 nucleotide sequence: TGTGCCAGTACTAGCGGACCCTACAATGAGCAGTTCTTC.

This clone was seen once. The V and J genes are TRBV20-1 and TRBJ1-4, with D possibly matching TRBD1 (6 bases). The V end lost 3 bases, the J end lost 14 bases, and 13 bases lay between the germline ends. The CDR3 runs 11 residues. CDR1 DFQATT and CDR2 SNEGSKA come from the germline V gene (reference sequence). In nucleotides, the CDR3 is TGCAGTGCTAGCTTTCGGGGGGGCCTGTTTTTT. Amino acids: CSASFRGGLFF.

V gene TRBV6-5 combines with J gene TRBJ1-4, with 7 positions matching TRBD1. V gave up 0 bases and J gave up 7 bases; unmatched junction bases: 2. Germline lookup yields CDR1 MNHEY and CDR2 SVGAGI. The CDR3 is 14 amino acids. In DNA form, the CDR3 reads TGTGCCAGCAGTTACTCGGCAGGGGGTGAAAAACTGTTTTTT. Translated, it gives CASSYSAGGEKLFF.

The chain employs TRBV6-5 and TRBJ1-6; D unresolved. From germline, CDR1 is MNHEY and CDR2 SVGAGI. V dropped 2 bases and J dropped 10 bases, with 12 bases sitting between them. CDR3 size: 14 residues. In DNA, the CDR3 is TGTGCCAGCAGTTACCGGGGATTTGGGTCACCCCTCCACTTT. Protein product: CASSYRGFGSPLHF.

The chain is built from TRBV5-1 and TRBJ2-7, with 12 positions matching TRBD2. J was trimmed by 2 bases and V by 4 bases; bases with no gene match: 4. The germline CDR1 and CDR2 sequences are SGHRS and YFSETQ. This CDR3 is 15 amino acids long. For the CDR3, the DNA is TGCGCCAGCAGCACCGGACTAGCGGGAACCTACGAGCAGTACTTC. This encodes CASSTGLAGTYEQYF.

V usage is TRBV5-5 and J usage is TRBJ2-2; TRBD1 agrees at 7 bases. The CDR3 is 15 residues long. With 2 bases clipped from V and 4 bases from J, the junction kept 5 bases outside the gene matches. Germline CDR1 is SGHKS and CDR2 is YYEKEE (reference sequence). The CDR3 loop is CASSLRQGSTGELFF. The CDR3, as DNA: TGTGCCAGCAGCTTAAGACAGGGAAGCACCGGGGAGCTGTTTTTT.

This clone was detected only a few times. The genes are TRBV9 and TRBJ2-7; possibly TRBD1 for D (6 bases). The germline V and J ends were trimmed by 2 bases and 5 bases, with 11 bases remaining between them. The CDR3 sequence is 13 residues long. CDR1 and CDR2 (germline): SGDLS, YYNGEE. The CDR3 reads CASSVSNRDEQYF. CDR3 nucleotide sequence: TGTGCCAGCAGCGTCTCGAACAGGGACGAGCAGTACTTC.

The V and J genes are TRBV19 and TRBJ1-5; D gene uncertain. Germline V lookup: CDR1 LNHDA, CDR2 SQIVND (reference sequence). Trimming pared 0 bases from V and 2 bases from J, leaving 2 bases between. The CDR3 runs 13 residues. The DNA of the CDR3 is TGTGCCAGTAGTATAGACGGCAATCAGCCCCAGCATTTT. It yields the protein CASSIDGNQPQHF.

This chain connects TRBV27 to TRBJ2-7; D may be TRBD1 (6 bases). The V gene lost 5 bases and the J gene lost 2 bases, with 10 bases spanning the gap. The CDR3 has 13 residues. The germline gives CDR1 MNHEY, CDR2 SMNVEV (reference sequence). The CDR3 sequence is CASSLRGPYEQYF. The CDR3 nucleotides are TGTGCCAGCAGTCTCAGGGGCCCCTACGAGCAGTACTTC.

CDR3: CASSLTTGGLGQETQYF. The CDR3 DNA sequence: TGCGCCAGCAGCTTGACCACAGGGGGCTTGGGTCAAGAGACCCAGTACTTC. This chain connects TRBV5-1 to TRBJ2-5, with TRBD1 matching over 9 bases. The CDR3 is 17 residues long. Trimming at V came to 1 base and at J to 2 bases, leaving 9 bases not matched to a gene. Germline V gene data show CDR1 as SGHRS and CDR2 as YFSETQ.

The V call is TRBV15, the J call TRBJ1-5; D is unresolved. This CDR3 has 16 residues. V was trimmed by 4 bases and J by 5 bases, leaving 18 bases between them. Per germline, CDR1 LNHNV and CDR2 YYDKDF (reference sequence). The CDR3, as DNA: TGTGCCACCAGCAAGAAAGGAGGGAGGGTCGATCAGCCCCAGCATTTT. Translated: CATSKKGGRVDQPQHF.

This clone was observed once. The chain recombines TRBV27 with TRBJ1-5; possible D gene TRBD1, 6 bases. V dropped 5 bases and J dropped 5 bases, with 25 bases sitting between them. CDR3 length equals 18 residues. CDR1 is MNHEY, CDR2 SMNVEV, per germline (reference sequence). CDR3 residues: CASSRSRGGSNGYQPQHF. CDR3 coding DNA: TGTGCCAGCAGTCGATCGAGGGGGGGCTCAAACGGATATCAGCCCCAGCATTTT.

The chain joins TRBV5-8 to TRBJ2-1; 7 bases are a match to TRBD1. Per the germline V gene, CDR1 is SGHTS and CDR2 is YDEGEE. The CDR3 totals 17 residues. V shed 0 bases and J 4 bases; nucleotides not matched to a gene: 10. The CDR3 bases are TGTGCCAGCAGCTTGGCCCCGGGGACAGCTATATACAATGAGCAGTTCTTC. This gives the protein CASSLAPGTAIYNEQFF.

J is TRBJ2-5 and V is TRBV5-6; 12 nucleotides match TRBD2. The J segment lost 5 bases and the V segment lost 4 bases, leaving 9 bases of the junction unmatched. The CDR3 totals 16 residues. Per germline, CDR1 SGHDT and CDR2 YYEEEE. The CDR3, as DNA: TGTGCCAGCAGCACAGGACTAGCGGGACTCCAGGAGACCCAGTACTTC. Translation: CASSTGLAGLQETQYF.

This chain links TRBV25-1 with TRBJ2-3; D is possibly TRBD2 (6 bases). The CDR3 runs 16 residues. Trimming removed 0 bases at V and 3 bases at J, with 13 bases between. CDR1 is MGHDK, CDR2 SYGVNS, per germline. CDR3 DNA: TGTGCCAGCAGTGAATACATGGCGGGACGTACAGATACGCAGTATTTT. Residues: CASSEYMAGRTDTQYF.

This chain connects TRBV9 to TRBJ1-1, with D unresolved. Between the trimmed V and J ends, which lost 2 bases and 7 bases, there was a span of 12 bases. This CDR3 spans 13 amino acids. CDR1 is SGDLS, CDR2 YYNGEE, per germline. CDR3 sequence reads: CASSVVTGGEAFF. CDR3 DNA sequence: TGTGCCAGCAGCGTGGTGACGGGAGGTGAAGCTTTCTTT. Full variable domain (outside the CDR3, taken from reference TRBV9 and TRBJ1-1): DSGVTQTPKHLITATGQRVTLRCSPRSGDLSVYWYQQSLDQGLQFLIQYYNGEERAKGNILERFSAQQFPDLHSELNLSSLELGDSALYFCASSVVTGGEAFFGQGTRLTVV.